Following are 15 T cell receptor beta chains from one sample sequenced in a study of CD8+ T cells in alopecia areata. Sequencing templates came from extracted RNA that was reverse transcribed into cDNA. Only in-frame clones appear in the TCRdb table, and some are missing; sequencing was by immunoSEQ multiplex PCR. Here the sample spans roughly 150,000 clones, 62% being singletons. Sequencing was performed on CD8+ T cells sorted from blood. The source of these receptors is a human donor in good health.

The table lists this clone with a few counts. V and J are TRBV13 and TRBJ2-3; tentative D call: TRBD1 (5 bases). The CDR3 spans 14 residues. The germline V and J ends were trimmed by 5 bases and 4 bases, with 13 bases remaining between them. The germline CDR1 and CDR2 sequences are PRHDT and FYEKMQ (reference sequence). CDR3: CASSSQGTADTQYF. The CDR3 bases are TGTGCCAGCAGCAGCCAGGGTACGGCAGATACGCAGTATTTT.

V usage is TRBV13 and J usage is TRBJ1-1; no reliable D call. The CDR3 spans 15 residues. Germline assignment: CDR1 PRHDT and CDR2 FYEKMQ (reference sequence). V was pared by 5 bases and J by 5 bases, with 18 bases between. In DNA, the CDR3 is TGTGCCAGCAGCCCTTCGAGTTCGGGTCGTACTGAAGCTTTCTTT. The encoded protein is CASSPSSSGRTEAFF. The whole variable domain, remainder taken from reference TRBV13 and TRBJ1-1, is AAGVIQSPRHLIKEKRETATLKCYPIPRHDTVYWYQQGPGQDPQFLISFYEKMQSDKGSIPDRFSAQQFSDYHSELNMSSLELGDSALYFCASSPSSSGRTEAFFGQGTRLTVV.

This clone was observed a handful of times. The V call is TRBV2, the J call TRBJ2-3, with a possible D match to TRBD2 (5 bases). The CDR3 runs to 13 residues. Germline CDR1 SNHLY, CDR2 FYNNEI. V was clipped by 3 bases and J by 1 base, with 5 bases between them. The CDR3 protein is CASSEGGTDTQYF. The CDR3 DNA reads as TGTGCCAGCAGTGAGGGAGGCACAGATACGCAGTATTTT.

This clone was detected only a few times. The chain combines TRBV28 with TRBJ2-1, with 11 bases lining up with TRBD2. The V and J ends lost 6 bases and 2 bases, in that order; junction bases with no gene match: 3. This CDR3 region has 15 residues. Per the germline V gene, CDR1 is MDHEN and CDR2 is SYDVKM. DNA of the CDR3: TGTGCCAGCAGCGCGGGACTAGCGGCCTACAATGAGCAGTTCTTC. As protein: CASSAGLAAYNEQFF.

This clone was seen a few times. The J gene is TRBJ2-1, the V gene TRBV19; D is unresolved. V lost 7 bases and J lost 5, with 12 bases in between. The germline V gene encodes CDR1 LNHDA and CDR2 SQIVND (reference sequence). CDR3 length equals 13 residues. CDR3 coding DNA: TGTGCCAGTACGATGGGCGGCAACAATGAGCAGTTCTTC. Protein: CASTMGGNNEQFF.

V and J are TRBV7-9 and TRBJ2-5, with TRBD1 identical over 7 bases. The CDR3 has 16 residues. Germline V CDR1 and CDR2: SEHNR, FQNEAQ (reference sequence). V lost 8 bases to trimming and J lost 3 bases; unmatched junction nucleotides: 15. The CDR3 protein is CASYDDGDRVKETQYF. CDR3 DNA: TGTGCCAGCTACGACGACGGGGACAGAGTAAAAGAGACCCAGTACTTC.

This chain connects TRBV7-9 to TRBJ2-7; D is perhaps TRBD2 (5 bases). V lost 1 base, J lost 7 bases, and 8 bases lay in between. The V gene's germline CDR1 is SEHNR and CDR2 FQNEAQ (reference sequence). This CDR3 region has 12 residues. The CDR3 reads CASSLDPGEQYF. The CDR3 nucleotides are TGTGCCAGCAGCTTAGATCCGGGGGAGCAGTACTTC.

The chain uses TRBV30 and TRBJ2-1; D possibly corresponds to TRBD1 (5 bases). V was shortened by 3 bases and J by 0 bases, with 9 bases between the two germline ends. Germline V gene lookup returns CDR1 GTSNPN and CDR2 SVGIG (reference sequence). CDR3 length: 14 amino acids. The CDR3 here is CAWRPTASYNEQFF. CDR3 nucleotide sequence: TGTGCCTGGAGGCCGACAGCCTCCTACAATGAGCAGTTCTTC.

This clone appeared a single time. The V gene is TRBV5-4, the J gene TRBJ1-2; no clear D gene. V lost 1 base to trimming and J lost 1 base, with 8 bases between them. CDR1 is SGHNT and CDR2 is YYREEE in the germline V gene (reference sequence). The CDR3 extends over 14 amino acids. The CDR3 DNA reads TGTGCCAGCAGCTTGACCGGGATTAACTATGGCTACACCTTC. This gives the protein CASSLTGINYGYTF.

This clone was counted between two and nine times. The chain employs TRBV5-1 and TRBJ1-1; 7 bases are a match to TRBD1. Germline loops: CDR1 SGHRS, CDR2 YFSETQ. V shed 1 base and J 1 base; nucleotides not matched to a gene: 1. CDR3 length: 14 residues. The CDR3 spells CASSLTGENTEAFF. As DNA, the CDR3 is TGCGCCAGCAGCTTGACAGGGGAGAACACTGAAGCTTTCTTT.

In this sample, this clone turned up a few times. V usage is TRBV29-1 and J usage is TRBJ2-2; D is perhaps TRBD1 (5 bases). Trimming took 2 bases from V and 7 from J, leaving 11 bases between them. This CDR3 region has 13 residues. CDR1 SQVTM and CDR2 ANQGSEA come from the germline V gene. The DNA of the CDR3 is TGCAGCGTTGAACAGGGTTTTGGCGGGGAGCTGTTTTTT. Translating it yields CSVEQGFGGELFF.

V gene TRBV9 combines with J gene TRBJ2-3; TRBD2 matches at 8 bases. CDR3 length equals 17 residues. V was pared by 3 bases and J by 2 bases, with 11 bases of the junction left unmatched. Germline loops: CDR1 SGDLS, CDR2 YYNGEE. For the CDR3, the DNA is TGTGCCAGCAGCGAATCGGGACTAGTAGGGTACACAGATACGCAGTATTTT. Residues: CASSESGLVGYTDTQYF.

The chain couples TRBV29-1 to TRBJ1-4; D is unresolved. CDR3 length equals 12 residues. V was clipped by 7 bases and J by 7 bases, with 13 bases between them. Per the germline V gene, CDR1 is SQVTM and CDR2 is ANQGSEA. The CDR3 nucleotides are TGCAGCGCCGCGCAGGACCTTGAAAAACTGTTTTTT. Translating it yields CSAAQDLEKLFF. Variable domain in full (rest from reference TRBV29-1 and TRBJ1-4): SAVISQKPSRDICQRGTSLTIQCQVDSQVTMMFWYRQQPGQSLTLIATANQGSEATYESGFVIDKFPISRPNLTFSTLTVSNMSPEDSSIYLCSAAQDLEKLFFGSGTQLSVL.

This clone has just one count. The V gene is TRBV14, the J gene TRBJ1-1; no definite D call. V was clipped by 5 bases and J by 5 bases, with 9 bases between them. The length of the CDR3 is 12 residues. Per the germline V gene, CDR1 is SGHDN and CDR2 is FVKESK. The CDR3 sequence is CASSGSGTEAFF. The DNA of the CDR3 is TGTGCCAGCAGCGGTAGCGGAACTGAAGCTTTCTTT.

The chain uses TRBV4-2 and TRBJ2-5; D not resolved. This CDR3 is built from 13 residues. The germline V gene encodes CDR1 LGHNA and CDR2 YNFKEQ. V lost 0 bases and J lost 5, with 7 bases in between. The CDR3 protein is CASSQEQLETQYF. CDR3 sequence (DNA): TGTGCCAGCAGCCAAGAGCAGCTGGAGACCCAGTACTTC.